This passage covers 4 T cell receptor beta chains from one sample sequenced in a study of shared clonotypes between healthy human individuals. Repertoires were generated with immunoSEQ multiplex PCR, while TCRdb's copy carries only in-frame clones and drops some. The sample has some 2,500,000 clones, 93% seen once; the top ten hold about 0.39%. Sequenced input: naive CD4+ T cells from PBMCs. Subset of the sample: CD45RA+ positively selected. The receptors derive from a man aged 18 to 29 in good health. Some clones in this sample may be carry-over from other donors' samples.

The chain joins TRBV7-2 to TRBJ1-1, with 9 positions matching TRBD1. This CDR3 spans 14 amino acids. The V gene's germline CDR1 is SGHTA and CDR2 FQGNSA. Trimming removed 5 bases from V and 6 bases from J; junction bases left unmatched: 7. The CDR3 coding sequence is TGTGCCAGCAGCATCCGGACAGGGGCCGCTGAAGCTTTCTTT. Translation: CASSIRTGAAEAFF.

Remarks on this clone: This sample also contains other DNA sequences that code for the same CDR3. This rearrangement joins TRBV5-1 to TRBJ2-5; D is undetermined. Trimming cost V 0 bases and J 4 bases, with 4 bases left between them. Germline-derived CDR1 and CDR2 are SGHRS and YFSETQ. This CDR3 has 12 amino acids. The CDR3 loop is CASSLEGETQYF. The CDR3 DNA sequence: TGCGCCAGCAGCTTGGAGGGAGAGACCCAGTACTTC. Full variable domain (missing parts from reference TRBV5-1 and TRBJ2-5): KAGVTQTPRYLIKTRGQQVTLSCSPISGHRSVSWYQQTPGQGLQFLFEYFSETQRNKGNFPGRFSGRQFSNSRSEMNVSTLELGDSALYLCASSLEGETQYFGPGTRLLVL.

CDR3 coding DNA: TGTGCCAGCAGCTTGTGGAGTACCGGGGAGCTGTTTTTT. Translated, it gives CASSLWSTGELFF. J is TRBJ2-2 and V is TRBV5-4; D call uncertain. CDR3 size: 13 residues. V was trimmed by 1 base and J by 5 bases, leaving 6 bases between them. CDR1 SGHNT and CDR2 YYREEE come from the germline V gene (reference sequence).

The gene calls are TRBV6-6 and TRBJ2-7; possibly TRBD2 for D (5 bases). The CDR3 totals 12 residues. Trimming took 5 bases from V and 3 from J, leaving 8 bases between them. The germline CDR1 and CDR2 sequences are MNHNY and SVGAGI (reference sequence). The CDR3 spells CASSPSGYEQYF. Written as DNA, the CDR3 is TGTGCCAGCAGTCCAAGCGGCTACGAGCAGTACTTC.